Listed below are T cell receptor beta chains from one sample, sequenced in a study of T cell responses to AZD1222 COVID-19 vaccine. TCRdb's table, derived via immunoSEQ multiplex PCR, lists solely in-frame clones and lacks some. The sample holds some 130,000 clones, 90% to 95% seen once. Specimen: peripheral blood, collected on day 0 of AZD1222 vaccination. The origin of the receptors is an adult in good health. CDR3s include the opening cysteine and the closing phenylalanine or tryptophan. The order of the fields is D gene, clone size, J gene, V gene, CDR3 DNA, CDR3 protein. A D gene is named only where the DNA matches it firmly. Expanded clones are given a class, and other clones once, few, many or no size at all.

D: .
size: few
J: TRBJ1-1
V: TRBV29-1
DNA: TGCAGCACCCTGAGCGGGGTCACTGAAGCTTTCTTT
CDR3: CSTLSGVTEAFF

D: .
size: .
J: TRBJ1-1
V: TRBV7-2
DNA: TGTGCCAGCAGCTTAGCCGCGGACGAGGGGACTGAAGCTTTCTTT
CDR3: CASSLAADEGTEAFF

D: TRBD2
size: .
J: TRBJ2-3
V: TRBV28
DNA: TGTGCCAGCAGTACCCGGGGACTAGCAGTTTCGGACACAGATACGCAGTATTTT
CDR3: CASSTRGLAVSDTDTQYF

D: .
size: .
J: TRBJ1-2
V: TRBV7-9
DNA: TGTGCCAGCAGCGCTACAGGGACATGGGTCAGTGGCTACACCTTC
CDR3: CASSATGTWVSGYTF

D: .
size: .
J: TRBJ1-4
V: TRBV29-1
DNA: TGCAGCGTCGGAACAGGGTTGACTAATGAAAAACTGTTTTTT
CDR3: CSVGTGLTNEKLFF

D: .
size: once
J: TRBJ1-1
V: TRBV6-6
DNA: TGTGCCAGCAGTTCTCCGGGGAACACTGAAGCTTTCTTT
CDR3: CASSSPGNTEAFF

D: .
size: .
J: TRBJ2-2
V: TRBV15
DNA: TGTGCCACCAGCCGAGGGGGGAGAGGGAACACCGGGGAGCTGTTTTTT
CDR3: CATSRGGRGNTGELFF

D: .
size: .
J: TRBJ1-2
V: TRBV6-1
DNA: TGTGCCAGCAGTGATCTGGGAAACTATGGCTACACCTTC
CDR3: CASSDLGNYGYTF

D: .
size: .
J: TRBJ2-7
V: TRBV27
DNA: TGTGCCAGCAGTTTGGGCCTGACCGTTTACGAGCAGTACTTC
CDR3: CASSLGLTVYEQYF

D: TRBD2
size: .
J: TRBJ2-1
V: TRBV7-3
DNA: TGTGCCAGCAGCTTAACACTAGCGGGCAACAATGAGCAGTTCTTC
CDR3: CASSLTLAGNNEQFF

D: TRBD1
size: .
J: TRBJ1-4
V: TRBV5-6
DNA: TGTGCCAGCAGTAATGGACAGGATCTCGAAAAACTGTTTTTT
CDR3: CASSNGQDLEKLFF

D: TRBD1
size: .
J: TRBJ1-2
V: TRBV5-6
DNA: TGTGCCAGCAGCCGACAGGGTGATGGCTACACCTTC
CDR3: CASSRQGDGYTF

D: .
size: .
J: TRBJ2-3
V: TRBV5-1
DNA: TGCGCCAGCAGCCCGAGGGGGAGCACAGATACGCAGTATTTT
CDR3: CASSPRGSTDTQYF

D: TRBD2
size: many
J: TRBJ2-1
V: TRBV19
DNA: TGTGCCAGTAGTATTCCACTAGCGGGAGAAGAGCAGTTCTTC
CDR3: CASSIPLAGEEQFF

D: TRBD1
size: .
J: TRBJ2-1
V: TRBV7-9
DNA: TGTGCCAGCAGCTCGTGGGACAGCCAGTTCTTC
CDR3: CASSSWDSQFF

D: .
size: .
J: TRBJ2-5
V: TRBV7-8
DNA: TGTGCCAGCAGCTTAGGTCTTTTGTGGAAGACCCAGTACTTC
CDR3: CASSLGLLWKTQYF

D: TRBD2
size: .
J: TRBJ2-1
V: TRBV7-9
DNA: TGTGCCAGCAGCTTGGTGCGGGAGAACCTAGGCAATGAGCAGTTCTTC
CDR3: CASSLVRENLGNEQFF

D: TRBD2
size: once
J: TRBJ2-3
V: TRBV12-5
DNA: TGTGCTAGTGGTTTAAGCGGGAATCCGGATACGCAGTATTTT
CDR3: CASGLSGNPDTQYF

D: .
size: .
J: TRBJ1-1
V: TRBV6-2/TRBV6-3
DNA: TGTGCCAGCAGTCCGGGGTCTGAAGCTTTCTTT
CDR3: CASSPGSEAFF

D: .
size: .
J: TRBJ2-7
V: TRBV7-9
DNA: TGTGCCAGCAGCCCCGAGGCACTAACCTACGAGCAGTACTTC
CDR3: CASSPEALTYEQYF

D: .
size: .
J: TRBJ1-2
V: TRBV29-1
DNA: TGCAGCGTCTCAGACAGATCAATCGGCGGCTACACCTTC
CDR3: CSVSDRSIGGYTF

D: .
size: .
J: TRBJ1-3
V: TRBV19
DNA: TGTGCCAGTAATCGCTTCCCCTCTGGAAACACCATATATTTT
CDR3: CASNRFPSGNTIYF

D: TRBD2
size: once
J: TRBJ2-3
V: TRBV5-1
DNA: TGCGCCAGCAGGCGGGAGGGCCGAGATACGCAGTATTTT
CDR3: CASRREGRDTQYF

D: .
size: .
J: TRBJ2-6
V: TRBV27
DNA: TGTGCCAGCAGTTCCTCTGGGGCCAACGTCCTGACTTTC
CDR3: CASSSSGANVLTF

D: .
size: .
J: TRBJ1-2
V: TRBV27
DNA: TGTGCCAGCAGTCCCGGGACAACCTATGGCTACACCTTC
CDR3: CASSPGTTYGYTF

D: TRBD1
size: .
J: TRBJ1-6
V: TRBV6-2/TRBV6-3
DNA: TGTGCCAGCAGTACGGACAGGGGGGTTTCACCCCTCCACTTT
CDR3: CASSTDRGVSPLHF

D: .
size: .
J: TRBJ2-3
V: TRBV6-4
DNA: TGTGCCAGCAGTGACTTGGGATACGAAGATACGCAGTATTTT
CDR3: CASSDLGYEDTQYF

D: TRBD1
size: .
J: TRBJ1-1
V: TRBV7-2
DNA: TGTGCCAGCAGCCCCTGGACAGGGAACACTGAAGCTTTCTTT
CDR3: CASSPWTGNTEAFF

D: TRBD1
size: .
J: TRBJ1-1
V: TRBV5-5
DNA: TGTGCCAGCACCCCGAGGACAGGTGGGGGGAACACTGAAGCTTTCTTT
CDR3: CASTPRTGGGNTEAFF

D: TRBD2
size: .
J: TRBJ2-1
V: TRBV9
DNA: TGTGCCAGCAGCGTTAGCGGGAGTCCCTACAATGAGCAGTTCTTC
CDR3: CASSVSGSPYNEQFF

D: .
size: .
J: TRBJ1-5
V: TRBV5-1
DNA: TGCGCCAGCAGCCCGGAGGGGGTGAGCAATCAGCCCCAGCATTTT
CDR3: CASSPEGVSNQPQHF

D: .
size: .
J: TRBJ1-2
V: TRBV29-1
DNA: TGCAGCGTTGACTCTGGGGGCCGTGGTGGCTACACCTTC
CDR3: CSVDSGGRGGYTF

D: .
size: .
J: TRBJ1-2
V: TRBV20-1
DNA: TGCAGTGCTAACCGGGGGGATGGCTACACCTTC
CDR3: CSANRGDGYTF

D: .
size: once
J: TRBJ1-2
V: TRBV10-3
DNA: TGTGCCATCAGTGCGCTGGCAGGGATATTGGAAAATGGCTACACCTTC
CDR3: CAISALAGILENGYTF

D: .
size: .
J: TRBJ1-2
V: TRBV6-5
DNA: TGTGCCAGCAGGCAACAGGGAGGCTACACCTTC
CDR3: CASRQQGGYTF

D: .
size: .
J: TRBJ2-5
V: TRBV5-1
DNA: TGCGCCAGCAGCTTGTCTAGGCAGGGACAAGAGACCCAGTACTTC
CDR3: CASSLSRQGQETQYF

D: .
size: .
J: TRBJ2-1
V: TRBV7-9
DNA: TGTGCCAGCACCTCTGTGGGGTACAATGAGCAGTTCTTC
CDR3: CASTSVGYNEQFF

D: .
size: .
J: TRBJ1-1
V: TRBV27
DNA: TGTGCCAGCAGTTTGACGGTGAACACTGAAGCTTTCTTT
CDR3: CASSLTVNTEAFF

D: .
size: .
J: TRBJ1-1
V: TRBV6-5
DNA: TGTGCCAGCAGTTACGGGGACAAACTTGGAGCTTTCTTT
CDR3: CASSYGDKLGAFF

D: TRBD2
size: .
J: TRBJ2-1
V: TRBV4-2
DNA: TGTGCCAGCAGCATTGGGACTAGCGGGCATACCAACAATGAGCAGTTCTTC
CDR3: CASSIGTSGHTNNEQFF

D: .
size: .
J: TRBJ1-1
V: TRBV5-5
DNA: TGTGCCAGCGATCGGGTGACGAACACTGAAGCTTTCTTT
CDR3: CASDRVTNTEAFF

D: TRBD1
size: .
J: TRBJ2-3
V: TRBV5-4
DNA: TGTGCCAGCAGCGTCTACAGGGGGCAAGGTGCAGATACGCAGTATTTT
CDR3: CASSVYRGQGADTQYF

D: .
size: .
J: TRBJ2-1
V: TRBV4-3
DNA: TGCGCCAGCAGCCAAGTCAGCTACAATGAGCAGTTCTTC
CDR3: CASSQVSYNEQFF

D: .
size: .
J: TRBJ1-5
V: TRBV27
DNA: TGTGCCAGCAGCCCTATTATCCTCCGGGACACCGCTTGGACCCAGCATTTT
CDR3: CASSPIILRDTAWTQHF

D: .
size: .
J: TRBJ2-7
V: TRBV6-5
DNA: TGTGCCAGCAGTTACTGGAGGGAAAGAGGCTACGAGCAGTACTTC
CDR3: CASSYWRERGYEQYF

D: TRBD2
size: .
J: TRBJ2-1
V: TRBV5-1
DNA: TGCGCCAGCAGCTTGGTGCTAGCGGGAGAGGGTGAGCAGTTCTTC
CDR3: CASSLVLAGEGEQFF